Below, one T cell receptor (beta chain) is given with its context. Its antigen is currently unknown. The junction and the germline gene differ at one end; a read error may be behind it. The CDR3 loop spans 17 amino acids. The V gene's germline CDR1 is SSHAT and CDR2 FNYEAQ (reference sequence). Time point defined: pretreatment peripheral blood. Here immunoSEQ multiplex PCR was the method, and the copy in TCRdb shows in-frame clones only, minus some. The data contain around 130,000 clones, about 81% of them singletons. The entry originates in a study of PD-L1 blockade in urothelial cancer. At the level of the study: Males with bladder-origin urothelial cancer made up about 85% of the roughly 30 patients. The number of prior chemotherapy regimens per patient was 0 to 3. The authors examined blood 3 weeks (second dose) and 6 weeks after treatment start. Findings and limits, study-wide: At 3 weeks on treatment, tumor-associated clones expanded more with durable benefit.

The TCR was taken from a man aged 45-65 years with urothelial cancer. The V call is TRBV7-7, the J call TRBJ2-1; a weak D match, TRBD2 (6 bases). The sample in question was PBMCs, obtained around atezolizumab (anti-PD-L1) treatment. CDR3 nucleotide sequence: TGTGCTAGCAGCCCCTACGGACTAAGCTTAACCTACAATGAGCAGTTCTTC. This translates into CASSPYGLSLTYNEQFF.